Each of the 13 T cell receptor beta chains below was sequenced from the same sample in a study of beta chain features in type 1 diabetes. What these receptors recognize is not known. Points from the study as a whole: The study found moderately but significantly shorter TCRB CDR3s in all four CD4+ subsets of Type 1 diabetes patients.

The authors reverse transcribed all of the isolated RNA, so sequencing captured expressed TCRB transcripts. Sequencing used immunoSEQ multiplex PCR; TCRdb keeps in-frame clones, though not all of them. The table has 600,000 to 700,000 clones, about an eighth seen once. The sample was naive CD4+ T cells from blood. The receptors were gathered from a man aged 18 to 35 with type 1 diabetes.

The chain couples TRBV6-6 to TRBJ1-6, with TRBD1 as a possible D gene (5 bases). Trimming removed 4 bases from V and 9 bases from J, with 13 bases in between. The CDR3 runs to 14 residues. CDR1 MNHNY and CDR2 SVGAGI come from the germline V gene (reference sequence). As DNA, the CDR3 is TGTGCCAGCAGTTGGGACCGCTCATCTTCACCCCTCCACTTT. Protein product: CASSWDRSSSPLHF.

The sample holds a few counts of this clone. The junction shows a germline mismatch at one end, possibly a read error. The rearrangement links TRBV2 to TRBJ2-3; D gene uncertain. The CDR3 runs to 14 residues. Germline CDR1 is SNHLY and CDR2 is FYNNEI. The CDR3 protein is CATSKGSSTDTQYF. CDR3 nucleotide sequence: TGTGCCACCAGTAAGGGATCTAGCACAGATACGCAGTATTTT.

The chain recombines TRBV9 with TRBJ1-1; a weak D match, TRBD1 (5 bases). There are 16 residues in the CDR3. V lost 2 bases and J 5 bases, leaving 19 bases between the germline ends. Per the germline V gene, CDR1 is SGDLS and CDR2 is YYNGEE. The CDR3 region has the DNA TGTGCCAGCAGCGTCGCGTTACAGGCCTCGGGGACTGAAGCTTTCTTT. It codes for CASSVALQASGTEAFF. Full variable domain (rest looked up from reference TRBV9 and TRBJ1-1): DSGVTQTPKHLITATGQRVTLRCSPRSGDLSVYWYQQSLDQGLQFLIQYYNGEERAKGNILERFSAQQFPDLHSELNLSSLELGDSALYFCASSVALQASGTEAFFGQGTRLTVV.

This clone was counted between two and nine times. The V call is TRBV28, the J call TRBJ2-1; D possibly corresponds to TRBD2 (5 bases). V lost 4 bases and J 10 bases, leaving 11 bases between the germline ends. The CDR3 contains 12 residues. CDR1 is MDHEN and CDR2 is SYDVKM in the germline V gene. In nucleotides, the CDR3 is TGTGCCAGCAGTTCGAAGGGAGACGAGCAGTTCTTC. As protein: CASSSKGDEQFF.

This chain joins TRBV27 and TRBJ2-3, with 12 bases matching TRBD1. The CDR3 runs to 16 residues. J lost 5 bases, V lost 3 bases, and 6 bases had no gene match. Germline CDR1 and CDR2: MNHEY and SMNVEV (reference sequence). Written as DNA, the CDR3 is TGTGCCAGCAGTTTTACCGGGACAGGGGGCGAAGATACGCAGTATTTT. Its protein is CASSFTGTGGEDTQYF.

This clone showed up just a few times. The rearrangement links TRBV5-1 to TRBJ1-2; 9 bases line up with TRBD1. The CDR3 totals 18 residues. The trim removed 4 bases at V and 7 bases at J, leaving 20 bases unmatched. Germline V gene data show CDR1 as SGHRS and CDR2 as YFSETQ. CDR3 coding DNA: TGCGCCAGCAGCCAAACCGCCGCGGGACAGGGAGGGTTAAGTGGCTACACCTTC. Its translation is CASSQTAAGQGGLSGYTF.

The genes are TRBV15 and TRBJ2-1; D is undetermined. Germline V lookup: CDR1 LNHNV, CDR2 YYDKDF (reference sequence). The CDR3 totals 16 residues. V was pared by 0 bases and J by 6 bases, with 15 bases between. CDR3 amino acids: CATSRDRSGFINEQFF. The CDR3 nucleotides read TGTGCCACCAGCAGAGATCGGTCCGGCTTCATCAATGAGCAGTTCTTC.

The gene calls are TRBV20-1 and TRBJ2-7, with D perhaps matching TRBD1 or TRBD2 (5 bases each). The CDR3 runs 11 residues. CDR1 and CDR2 from the germline V gene are DFQATT and SNEGSKA (reference sequence). With 3 bases removed from V and 10 bases from J, the gap between germline ends came to 13 bases. The CDR3, as DNA: TGCAGTGCTAGGGACCCTGGGGGACAGTACTTC. Its protein product is CSARDPGGQYF.

This clone was observed a few times. V gene TRBV5-1 combines with J gene TRBJ2-2; TRBD1 might be the D (6 bases). Trimming cost V 0 bases and J 1 base, with 7 bases left between them. Germline-derived CDR1 and CDR2 are SGHRS and YFSETQ. The CDR3 consists of 15 residues. The CDR3 loop is CASSLDRVNTGELFF. CDR3 in DNA: TGCGCCAGCAGCTTGGACAGGGTGAACACCGGGGAGCTGTTTTTT. The full variable domain, rest sourced from reference TRBV5-1 and TRBJ2-2, is KAGVTQTPRYLIKTRGQQVTLSCSPISGHRSVSWYQQTPGQGLQFLFEYFSETQRNKGNFPGRFSGRQFSNSRSEMNVSTLELGDSALYLCASSLDRVNTGELFFGEGSRLTVL.

This clone has a handful of counts. This rearrangement joins TRBV30 to TRBJ2-3; a possible D gene is TRBD2 (5 bases). The CDR3 is made up of 14 amino acids. Trimming took 1 base from V and 2 from J, leaving 10 bases between them. Germline CDR1 reads GTSNPN; CDR2 reads SVGIG (reference sequence). The CDR3 bases are TGTGCCTGGAGTGCCGGGGTGCCCACAGATACGCAGTATTTT. Its translation is CAWSAGVPTDTQYF.

In this sample, this clone turned up a few times. The chain uses TRBV11-2 and TRBJ2-3; TRBD1 is a possible D gene (5 bases). The CDR3 runs to 13 residues. CDR1 and CDR2 from the germline V gene are SGHAT and FQNNGV. The germline V and J ends were trimmed by 11 bases and 1 base, with 13 bases remaining between them. The CDR3 sequence is CAVGQRGTDTQYF. CDR3 bases: TGTGCCGTGGGGCAGAGAGGCACAGATACGCAGTATTTT.

The rearrangement joins TRBV7-2 to TRBJ1-1; D gene unclear. The V and J ends lost 1 base and 3 bases respectively, with 6 bases between them. CDR3 size: 13 residues. Germline loops: CDR1 SGHTA, CDR2 FQGNSA. CDR3: CASSLGFYTEAFF. The DNA for the CDR3 is TGTGCCAGCAGCTTAGGGTTTTACACTGAAGCTTTCTTT.

This clone was seen more than once but under ten times. This sample also contains other DNA sequences that code for the same CDR3. In DNA form, the CDR3 reads TGTGCCAGCAGTTTTGGAGGTTCTGGGGCCAACGTCCTGACTTTC. Translation: CASSFGGSGANVLTF. The rearrangement joins TRBV28 to TRBJ2-6; D is possibly TRBD2 (5 bases). The length of the CDR3 is 15 residues. Germline CDR1 MDHEN, CDR2 SYDVKM. Trimming took off 3 bases at V and 1 base at J, with 7 bases between the two ends.